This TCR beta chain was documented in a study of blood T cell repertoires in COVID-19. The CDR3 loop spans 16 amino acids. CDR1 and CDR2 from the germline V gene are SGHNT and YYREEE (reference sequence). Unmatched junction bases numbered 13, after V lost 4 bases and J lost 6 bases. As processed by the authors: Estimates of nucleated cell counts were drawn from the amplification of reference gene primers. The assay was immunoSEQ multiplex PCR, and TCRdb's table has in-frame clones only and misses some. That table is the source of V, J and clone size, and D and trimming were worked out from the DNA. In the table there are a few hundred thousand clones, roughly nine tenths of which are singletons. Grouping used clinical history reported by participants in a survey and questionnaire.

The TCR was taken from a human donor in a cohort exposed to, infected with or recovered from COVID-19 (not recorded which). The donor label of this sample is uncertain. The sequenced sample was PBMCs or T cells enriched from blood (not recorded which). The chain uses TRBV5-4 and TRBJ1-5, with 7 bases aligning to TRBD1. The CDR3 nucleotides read TGTGCCAGCAGCGACGGGTCTCCAGGGGGAGGTCAGCCCCAGCATTTT. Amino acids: CASSDGSPGGGQPQHF.